Below are 18 T cell receptor beta chains sequenced from a single sample in a study of CD8 T cells in cerebrospinal fluid in Alzheimer's disease. TCRdb reworked the 10x single-cell sequencing reads into one entry per CDR3 protein, no DNA. With over 900 distinct CDR3 sequences in the sample, the ten largest clones hold under 20%. The sample comprised cerebrospinal fluid. All receptors derive from a human donor in good health.

This sequence joins TRBV12-3 or TRBV12-4 and TRBJ1-2. CDR3 length: 14 residues. The CDR3 sequence: CASSLAVQNYGYTF.

This clonotype is deemed medium-sized (0.01 to 0.1%) by its frequency. The rearrangement uses TRBV20-1 and TRBJ2-7; TCRdb's D gene call, TRBD2, goes unchecked for lack of DNA. Germline V gene lookup returns CDR1 DFQATT and CDR2 SNEGSKA (reference sequence). The CDR3 extends over 14 amino acids. CDR3 in amino acids: CSASGLAGGRPQYF.

In terms of frequency, this clonotype is medium-sized (0.01 to 0.1%). The V and J genes are TRBV7-2 and TRBJ2-1. Germline CDR1 is SGHTA and CDR2 is FQGNSA. This CDR3 spans 16 amino acids. The chain's CDR3 is CASSSGHPPSYNEQFF.

Its frequency marks this clonotype as medium-sized. The rearrangement uses TRBV12-3 or TRBV12-4 and TRBJ1-1. The CDR3 is made up of 13 amino acids. The CDR3 loop is CASSLKMNTEAFF.

The chain's CDR3 is CASSEVVRGRLQPKETQYF. This sequence joins TRBV6-1 and TRBJ2-5; without DNA, the TCRdb call of TRBD1 cannot be checked. The germline V gene encodes CDR1 MNHNS and CDR2 SASEGT. The CDR3 loop spans 19 amino acids.

Judged by frequency, this clonotype is medium-sized. The chain recombines TRBV7-6 with TRBJ2-7; the TCRdb call, TRBD1, lacks DNA for checking. This CDR3 is 14 amino acids long. Germline CDR1 SGHVS, CDR2 FNYEAQ. CDR3 loop: CASSSSGATYEQYF.

This clonotype is large by frequency. The chain links TRBV28 to TRBJ2-5; TCRdb calls TRBD2, which cannot be checked without DNA. From germline, CDR1 is MDHEN and CDR2 SYDVKM. CDR3 length: 13 amino acids. The CDR3 here is CASTSPVGGTQYF. Full variable domain (outside the CDR3, taken from reference TRBV28 and TRBJ2-5): DVKVTQSSRYLVKRTGEKVFLECVQDMDHENMFWYRQDPGLGLRLIYFSYDVKMKEKGDIPEGYSVSREKKERFSLILESASTNQTSMYLCASTSPVGGTQYFGPGTRLLVL.

The chain recombines TRBV5-1 with TRBJ2-3. The CDR3 has 14 residues. CDR1 is SGHRS and CDR2 is YFSETQ in the germline V gene. The CDR3 sequence is CASSLGHNTDTQYF.

This clonotype ranks as medium-sized in terms of frequency. This sequence joins TRBV7-8 and TRBJ1-3. Looked up from germline, CDR1 is SGHVS and CDR2 is FQNEAQ. The CDR3 has 14 amino acids. CDR3 sequence: CASSRGGSGNTIYF.

The chain carries TRBV12-3 or TRBV12-4 and TRBJ2-7. CDR3 length: 14 amino acids. The CDR3 loop is CASSLAGAHIEQYF.

The V gene is TRBV12-3 or TRBV12-4, the J gene TRBJ2-1; no DNA is available, so the TRBD2 call from TCRdb remains unchecked. The CDR3 runs to 15 residues. CDR3 sequence: CASSRLAGGWNEQFF.

Its frequency marks this clonotype as medium-sized. The gene calls are TRBV7-9 and TRBJ2-1; the TCRdb D gene call, TRBD1, has no DNA to confirm it. Germline V gene lookup returns CDR1 SEHNR and CDR2 FQNEAQ (reference sequence). This CDR3 contains 14 residues. CDR3 amino acids: CASSRDSSYNEQFF.

This clonotype is labeled medium-sized based on frequency. The V gene is TRBV6-2 or TRBV6-3, the J gene TRBJ1-4. The CDR3 spans 14 residues. From germline, CDR1 is MNHEY and CDR2 SVGEGT. The CDR3: CASRNGPGKTKLFF.

This clonotype counts as medium-sized by frequency. The chain carries TRBV6-2 or TRBV6-3 and TRBJ1-1. The CDR3 is 15 residues long. CDR1 is MNHEY, CDR2 SVGEGT, per germline. The CDR3 region is CASREGPPLNTEAFF.

In terms of frequency, this clonotype is medium-sized. The chain is built from TRBV29-1 and TRBJ2-1. The germline gives CDR1 SQVTM, CDR2 ANQGSEA. The length of the CDR3 is 13 residues. Here the CDR3 reads CSVDNWLNNEQFF.

V gene TRBV23-1 combines with J gene TRBJ2-7; TCRdb gives TRBD2 as the D gene, but with no DNA this cannot be confirmed. TRBV23-1 is an ORF, with its function uncertain. CDR3 length equals 14 residues. CDR3 sequence reads: CASTGGKMCYEQYF.

In terms of frequency, this clonotype is medium-sized. The rearrangement joins TRBV7-9 to TRBJ1-6; lacking DNA, the TRBD1 call made by TCRdb goes unchecked. The CDR3 has 15 residues. CDR1 and CDR2 (germline): SEHNR, FQNEAQ (reference sequence). The CDR3 protein is CASSPMQQGGSPLHF. Complete variable domain (other parts from reference TRBV7-9 and TRBJ1-6): DTGVSQNPRHKITKRGQNVTFRCDPISEHNRLYWYRQTLGQGPEFLTYFQNEAQLEKSRLLSDRFSAERPKGSFSTLEIQRTEQGDSAMYLCASSPMQQGGSPLHFGNGTRLTVT.

The chain carries TRBV11-3 and TRBJ2-7; TCRdb designates TRBD1, a call that cannot be tested without DNA. This CDR3 is built from 13 residues. Germline V gene data show CDR1 as SGHNT and CDR2 as YENEEA. CDR3 loop: CASSPGRSYEQYF. Full variable domain (missing parts from reference TRBV11-3 and TRBJ2-7): EAGVVQSPRYKIIEKKQPVAFWCNPISGHNTLYWYLQNLGQGPELLIRYENEEAVDDSQLPKDRFSAERLKGVDSTLKIQPAELGDSAVYLCASSPGRSYEQYFGPGTRLTVT.